The source of this T cell receptor beta chain is a study of early T cells in non-severe SARS-CoV-2 infection. Across the whole study: RNA in bulk from unsorted whole blood was sequenced, and chains were unpaired.

Individual cDNA molecules received unique molecular identifiers. Using its own MiXCR run on the 5' RACE reads, TCRdb lists one record per CDR3 protein. The table includes approximately 32,000 distinct CDR3 sequences, about 3.9% detected once. Trimming stripped 5 bases from V and 7 bases from J, with 16 bases between. Germline-derived CDR1 and CDR2 are SGHRS and YFSETQ. The length of the CDR3 is 13 residues. Study results and limitations: VDJdb-based matching was biased toward anti-spike CD8 responses and missed private and CD4 specificities.

As regards this clonotype: Its antigen is not identified.

The specimen was whole blood. The rearrangement uses TRBV5-1 and TRBJ2-7; D remains unclear. The source is an adult who was a healthcare worker with PCR-confirmed SARS-CoV-2 infection or an uninfected control (not recorded which). Here the CDR3 reads CASSYLPPVEQYF. DNA of the CDR3: TGCGCCAGCAGTTACCTCCCCCCGGTTGAGCAGTACTTC.